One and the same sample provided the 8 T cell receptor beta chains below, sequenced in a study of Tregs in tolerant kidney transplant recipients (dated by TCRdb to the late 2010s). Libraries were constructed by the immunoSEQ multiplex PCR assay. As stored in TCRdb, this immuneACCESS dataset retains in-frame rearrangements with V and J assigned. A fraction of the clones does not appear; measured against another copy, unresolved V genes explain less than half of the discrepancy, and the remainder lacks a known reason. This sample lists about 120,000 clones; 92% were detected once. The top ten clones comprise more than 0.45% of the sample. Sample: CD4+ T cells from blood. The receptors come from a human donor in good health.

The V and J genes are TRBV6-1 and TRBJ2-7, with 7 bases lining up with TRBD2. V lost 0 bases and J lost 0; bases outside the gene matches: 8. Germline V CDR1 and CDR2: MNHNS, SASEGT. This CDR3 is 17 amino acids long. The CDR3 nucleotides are TGTGCCAGCAGTGAAGCGGGCAGCGGGATAAACTCCTACGAGCAGTACTTC. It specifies CASSEAGSGINSYEQYF.

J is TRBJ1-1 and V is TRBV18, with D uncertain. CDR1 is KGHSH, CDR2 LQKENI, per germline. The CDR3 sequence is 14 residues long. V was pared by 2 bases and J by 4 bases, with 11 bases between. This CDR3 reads CASSPGPTFTEAFF. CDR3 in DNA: TGTGCCAGCTCACCAGGCCCTACCTTCACTGAAGCTTTCTTT. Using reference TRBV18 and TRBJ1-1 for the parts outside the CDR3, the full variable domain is NAGVMQNPRHLVRRRGQEARLRCSPMKGHSHVYWYRQLPEEGLKFMVYLQKENIIDESGMPKERFSAEFPKEGPSILRIQQVVRGDSAAYFCASSPGPTFTEAFFGQGTRLTVV.

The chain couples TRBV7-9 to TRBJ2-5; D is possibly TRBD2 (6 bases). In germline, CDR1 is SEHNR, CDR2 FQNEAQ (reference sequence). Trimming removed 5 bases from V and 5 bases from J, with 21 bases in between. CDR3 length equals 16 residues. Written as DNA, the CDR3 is TGTGCCAGCAGCCCGGACTACTGGGGGTCAGGGGAGACCCAGTACTTC. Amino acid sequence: CASSPDYWGSGETQYF.

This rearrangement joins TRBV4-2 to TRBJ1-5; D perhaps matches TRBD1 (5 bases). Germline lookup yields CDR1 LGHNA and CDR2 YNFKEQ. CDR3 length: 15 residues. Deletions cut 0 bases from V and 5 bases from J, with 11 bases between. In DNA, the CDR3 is TGTGCCAGCAGCCAAGAGGGGGGGAGAGATCAGCCCCAGCATTTT. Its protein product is CASSQEGGRDQPQHF.

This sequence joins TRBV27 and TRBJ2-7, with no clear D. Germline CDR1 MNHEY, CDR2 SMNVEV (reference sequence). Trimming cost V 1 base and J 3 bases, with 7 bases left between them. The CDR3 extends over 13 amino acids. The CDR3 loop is CASSLFRFYEQYF. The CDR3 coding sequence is TGTGCCAGCAGTTTATTTAGGTTCTACGAGCAGTACTTC.

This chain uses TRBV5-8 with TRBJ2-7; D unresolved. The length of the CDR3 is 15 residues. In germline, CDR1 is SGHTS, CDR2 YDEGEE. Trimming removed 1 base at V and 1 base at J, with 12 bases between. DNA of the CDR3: TGTGCCAGCAGCTTGCACCGGGTCCTATCCTACGAGCAGTACTTC. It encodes CASSLHRVLSYEQYF.

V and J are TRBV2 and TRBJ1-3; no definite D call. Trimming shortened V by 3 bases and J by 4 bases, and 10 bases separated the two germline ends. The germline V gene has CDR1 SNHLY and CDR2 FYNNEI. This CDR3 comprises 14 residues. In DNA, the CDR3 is TGTGCCAGCAGTGACGGTTTCGGAGGAAACACCATATATTTT. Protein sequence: CASSDGFGGNTIYF.

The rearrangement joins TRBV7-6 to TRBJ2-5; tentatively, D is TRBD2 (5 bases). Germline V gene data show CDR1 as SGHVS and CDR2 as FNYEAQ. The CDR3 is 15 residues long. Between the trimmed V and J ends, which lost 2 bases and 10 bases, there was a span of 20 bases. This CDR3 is CASSLRLADPWGQYF. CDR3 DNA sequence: TGTGCCAGCAGCTTACGGCTAGCCGACCCCTGGGGCCAGTACTTC.